This T cell receptor beta chain is drawn from a study of T cells in Graves' hyperthyroidism and ophthalmopathy. Overall study findings and caveats: Ophthalmopathy stood apart from stable hyperthyroidism in a 13 V-J model. Most expanded thyroid clonotypes above 0.001 recurred in blood.

RNA transcripts provided the source from which TCR beta CDR3 regions were amplified. During a first-round RT-PCR of the TCR CDR3, the HTBI primer set was used. TCRdb reprocessed the multiplex PCR reads with MiXCR, giving one entry per CDR3 protein. The data show fewer than 750,000 distinct CDR3 sequences, 46% seen once. V lost 5 bases and J lost 3, with 16 bases in between. Looked up from germline, CDR1 is MNHEY and CDR2 is SMNVEV (reference sequence). This CDR3 region has 16 residues. Notes on this clonotype: Antigen unknown.

Hyperthyroidism was newly diagnosed in patients aged 18 to 65 (duration under 2 months). The study left out patients who had uncontrolled infection, other autoimmune disease, pregnancy or lactation. Sequenced sample: peripheral blood or thyroid tissue (not recorded which). The rearrangement uses TRBV27 and TRBJ2-2; possible D gene TRBD1, 6 bases. This receptor was identified in a woman aged 18-29 years with Graves' hyperthyroidism. CDR3 nucleotide sequence: TGTGCCAGCAGTACGATAAGGGGGTATGACACCGGGGAGCTGTTTTTT. The encoded protein is CASSTIRGYDTGELFF.